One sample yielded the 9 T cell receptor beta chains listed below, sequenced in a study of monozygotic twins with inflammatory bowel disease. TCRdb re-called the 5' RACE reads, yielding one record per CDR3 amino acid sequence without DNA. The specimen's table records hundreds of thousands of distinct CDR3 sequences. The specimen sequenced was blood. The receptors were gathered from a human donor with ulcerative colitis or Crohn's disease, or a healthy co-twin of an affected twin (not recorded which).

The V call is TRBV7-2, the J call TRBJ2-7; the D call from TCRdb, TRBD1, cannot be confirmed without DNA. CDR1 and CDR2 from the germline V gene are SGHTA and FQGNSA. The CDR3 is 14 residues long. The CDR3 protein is CASSSTYRVVEQYF.

CDR3 amino acids: CASSSSGGGNYGYTF. This chain uses TRBV28 with TRBJ1-2; absent DNA, TCRdb's TRBD1 call cannot be checked. The CDR3 spans 15 residues. The germline V gene has CDR1 MDHEN and CDR2 SYDVKM.

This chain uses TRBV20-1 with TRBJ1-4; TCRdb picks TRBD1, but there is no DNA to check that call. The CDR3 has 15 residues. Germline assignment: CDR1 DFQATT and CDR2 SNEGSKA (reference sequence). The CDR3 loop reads CSALPGTHPGEKLFF.

CDR3: CSAFDLGHGGEKLFF. V usage is TRBV29-1 and J usage is TRBJ1-4; lacking DNA, the TRBD1 call made by TCRdb goes unchecked. Germline lookup yields CDR1 SQVTM and CDR2 ANQGSEA. CDR3 length: 15 amino acids.

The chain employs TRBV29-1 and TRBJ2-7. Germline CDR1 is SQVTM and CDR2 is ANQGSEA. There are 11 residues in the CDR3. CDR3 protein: CSVEAVGEQYF.

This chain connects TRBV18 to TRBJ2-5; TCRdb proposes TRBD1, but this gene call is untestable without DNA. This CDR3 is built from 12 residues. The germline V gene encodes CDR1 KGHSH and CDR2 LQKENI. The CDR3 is CASGGQQETQYF.

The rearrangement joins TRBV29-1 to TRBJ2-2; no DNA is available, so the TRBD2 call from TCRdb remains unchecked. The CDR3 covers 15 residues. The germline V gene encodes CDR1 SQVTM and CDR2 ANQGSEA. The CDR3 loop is CSVGLAEKNTGELFF.

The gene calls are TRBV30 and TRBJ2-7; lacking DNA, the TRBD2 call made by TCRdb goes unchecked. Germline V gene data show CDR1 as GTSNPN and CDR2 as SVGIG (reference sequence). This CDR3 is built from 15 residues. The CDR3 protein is CAWSSIAGGKGEQYF.

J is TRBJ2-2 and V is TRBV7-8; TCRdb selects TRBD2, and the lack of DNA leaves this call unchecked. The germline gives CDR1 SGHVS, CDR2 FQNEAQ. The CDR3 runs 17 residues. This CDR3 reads CASSSKTSGRNTRELFF.